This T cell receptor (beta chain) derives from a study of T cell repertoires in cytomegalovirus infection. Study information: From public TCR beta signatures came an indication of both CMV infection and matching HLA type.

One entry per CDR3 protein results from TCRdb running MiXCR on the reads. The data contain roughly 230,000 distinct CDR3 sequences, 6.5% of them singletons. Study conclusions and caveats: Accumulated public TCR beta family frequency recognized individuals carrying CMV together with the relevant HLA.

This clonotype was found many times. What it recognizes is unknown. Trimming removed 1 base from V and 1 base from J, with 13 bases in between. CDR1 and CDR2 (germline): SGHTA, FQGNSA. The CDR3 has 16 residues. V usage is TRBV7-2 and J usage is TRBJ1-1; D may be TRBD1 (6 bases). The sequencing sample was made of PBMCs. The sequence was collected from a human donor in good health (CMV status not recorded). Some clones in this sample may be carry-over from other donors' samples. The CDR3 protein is CASSLVRAGANTEAFF. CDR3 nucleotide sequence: TGTGCCAGCAGCTTAGTGCGGGCAGGGGCGAACACTGAAGCTTTCTTT.